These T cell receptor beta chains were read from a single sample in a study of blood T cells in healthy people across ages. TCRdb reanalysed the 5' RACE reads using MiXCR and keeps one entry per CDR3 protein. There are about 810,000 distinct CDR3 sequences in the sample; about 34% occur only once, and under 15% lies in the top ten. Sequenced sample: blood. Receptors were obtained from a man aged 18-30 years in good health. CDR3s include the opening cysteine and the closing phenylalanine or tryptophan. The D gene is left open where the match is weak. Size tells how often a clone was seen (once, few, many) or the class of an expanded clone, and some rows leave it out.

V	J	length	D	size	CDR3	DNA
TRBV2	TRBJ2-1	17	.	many	CASSPIIRDGRPHEQFF	TGTGCCAGCAGTCCGATTATCCGGGACGGACGACCCCATGAGCAGTTCTTC
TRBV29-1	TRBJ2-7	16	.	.	CSVEDRSRLSRYEQYF	TGCAGCGTTGAAGATCGCAGCAGGTTGAGCAGGTACGAGCAGTACTTC
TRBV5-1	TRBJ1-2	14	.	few	CASSLGGDQYGYTF	TGCGCCAGCAGCTTGGGAGGGGATCAATACGGCTACACCTTC
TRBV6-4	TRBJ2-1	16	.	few	CASGLQGQRIYNEQFF	TGTGCCAGCGGACTACAGGGGCAGAGGATTTACAATGAGCAGTTCTTC
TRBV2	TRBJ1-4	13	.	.	CASTRGINEKLFF	TGTGCCAGCACGAGAGGCATAAATGAAAAACTGTTTTTT
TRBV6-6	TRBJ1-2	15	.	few	CASSGLQSPDYGYTF	TGTGCCAGCAGTGGCCTCCAGTCACCTGACTATGGCTACACCTTC
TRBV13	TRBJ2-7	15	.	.	CASSPSRGNTYEQYF	TGTGCCAGCAGCCCGTCGCGGGGCAATACCTACGAGCAGTACTTC
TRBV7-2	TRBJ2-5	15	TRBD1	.	CASSWTGGTQETQYF	TGTGCCAGCAGCTGGACAGGGGGTACTCAAGAGACCCAGTACTTC
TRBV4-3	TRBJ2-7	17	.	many	CASSQDQLARRTSEQYF	TGCGCCAGCAGCCAAGATCAGCTCGCCAGAAGGACGAGCGAGCAGTACTTC
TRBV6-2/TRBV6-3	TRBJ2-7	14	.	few	CASTSRAGNYEQYF	TGTGCCAGCACCTCCCGGGCAGGGAACTACGAGCAGTACTTC
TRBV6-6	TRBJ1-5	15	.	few	CASSYSGAPNQPQHF	TGTGCCAGCAGTTACTCCGGGGCCCCCAATCAGCCCCAGCATTTT
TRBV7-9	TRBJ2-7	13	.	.	CASSGTAAYEQYF	TGTGCCAGCAGCGGGACCGCCGCCTACGAGCAGTACTTC
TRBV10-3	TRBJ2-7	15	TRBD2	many	CAISESSSGGYEQYF	TGTGCCATCAGTGAGTCATCTAGCGGGGGCTACGAGCAGTACTTC
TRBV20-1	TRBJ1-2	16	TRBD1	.	CSARSTMGQANYGYTF	TGCAGTGCGCGAAGTACAATGGGACAGGCTAACTATGGCTACACCTTC
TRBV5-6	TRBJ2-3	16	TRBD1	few	CASRETGTGVVDTQYF	TGTGCCAGCAGAGAAACCGGGACAGGGGTTGTAGATACGCAGTATTTT
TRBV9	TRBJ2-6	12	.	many	CASSVKGDVLTF	TGTGCCAGCAGCGTAAAGGGTGACGTCCTGACTTTC
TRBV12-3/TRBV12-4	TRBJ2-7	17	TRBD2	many	CASSLTSGGAFPYEQYF	TGTGCCAGCAGTTTAACTAGCGGGGGGGCCTTCCCCTACGAGCAGTACTTC
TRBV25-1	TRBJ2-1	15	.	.	CASSPRALSYNEQFF	TGTGCGAGCTCACCCCGAGCGCTATCCTACAATGAGCAGTTCTTC
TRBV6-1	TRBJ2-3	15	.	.	CASSEPARGADTQYF	TGTGCCAGCAGTGAACCGGCCAGGGGAGCAGATACGCAGTATTTT
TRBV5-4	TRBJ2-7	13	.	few	CASSLDGVGEQYF	TGTGCCAGCAGCTTGGATGGGGTTGGGGAGCAGTACTTC
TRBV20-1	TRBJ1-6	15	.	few	CSARSPGSYNSPLHF	TGCAGTGCTAGATCGCCGGGGTCCTATAATTCACCCCTCCACTTT
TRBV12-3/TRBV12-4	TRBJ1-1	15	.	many	CASSDTQGRNTEAFF	TGTGCCAGCAGTGATACACAGGGAAGGAACACTGAAGCTTTCTTT
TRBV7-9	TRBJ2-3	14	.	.	CASSLGRAIDTQYF	TGTGCCAGCAGCTTAGGGAGGGCCATAGATACGCAGTATTTT
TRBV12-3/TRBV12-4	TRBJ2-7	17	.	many	CASSLPQGRSTIYEQYF	TGTGCCAGCAGTTTACCCCAGGGCAGGTCCACCATCTACGAGCAGTACTTC
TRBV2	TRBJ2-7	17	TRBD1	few	CASSEGGWGQGYNEQYF	TGTGCCAGCAGTGAAGGAGGATGGGGACAGGGTTACAATGAGCAGTACTTC
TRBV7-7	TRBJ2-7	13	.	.	CASSLGTSGIQYF	TGTGCTAGCAGCTTGGGGACATCTGGTATTCAGTACTTC